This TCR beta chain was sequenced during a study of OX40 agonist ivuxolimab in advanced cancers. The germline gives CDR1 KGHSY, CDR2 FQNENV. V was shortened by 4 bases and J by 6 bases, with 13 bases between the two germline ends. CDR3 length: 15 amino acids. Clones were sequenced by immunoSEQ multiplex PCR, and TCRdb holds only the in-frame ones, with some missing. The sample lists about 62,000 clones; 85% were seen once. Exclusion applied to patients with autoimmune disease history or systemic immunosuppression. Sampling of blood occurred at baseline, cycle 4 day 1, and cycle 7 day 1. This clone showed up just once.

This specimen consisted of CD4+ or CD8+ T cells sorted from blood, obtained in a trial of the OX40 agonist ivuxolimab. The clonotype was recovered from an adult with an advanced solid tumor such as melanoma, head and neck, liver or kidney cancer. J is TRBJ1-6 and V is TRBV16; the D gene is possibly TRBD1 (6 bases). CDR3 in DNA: TGTGCCAGCAGCCTGAGACAGGCTGGTAATTCACCCCTCCACTTT. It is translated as CASSLRQAGNSPLHF.